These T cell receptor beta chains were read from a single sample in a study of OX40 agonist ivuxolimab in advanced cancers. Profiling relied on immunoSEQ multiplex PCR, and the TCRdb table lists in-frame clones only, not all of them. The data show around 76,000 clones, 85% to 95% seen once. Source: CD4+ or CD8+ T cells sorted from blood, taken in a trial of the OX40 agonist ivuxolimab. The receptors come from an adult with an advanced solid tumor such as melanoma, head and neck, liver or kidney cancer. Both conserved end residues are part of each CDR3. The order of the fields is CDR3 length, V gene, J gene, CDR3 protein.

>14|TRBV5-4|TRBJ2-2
CASSLGLGNGELFF
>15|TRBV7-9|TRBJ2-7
CASSFGTGDSYEQYF
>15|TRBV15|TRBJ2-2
CATSRATSNTGELFF
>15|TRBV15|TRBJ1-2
CATPRDRGSHYGYTF
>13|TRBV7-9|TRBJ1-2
CASSLGGGTGYTF
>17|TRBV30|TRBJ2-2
CAWSGGDRGRITGELFF
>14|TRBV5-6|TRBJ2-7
CASSLGGVTYEQYF
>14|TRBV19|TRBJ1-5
CASSAGTGHQPQHF
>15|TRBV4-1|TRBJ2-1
CASSQSSGGAVEQFF
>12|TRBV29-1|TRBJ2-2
CGQINPTGELFF
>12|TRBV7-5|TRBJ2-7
CARSPTDWDKYF
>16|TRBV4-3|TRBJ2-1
CASSPWVPSSYNEQFF
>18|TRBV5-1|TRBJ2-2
CASSLISAGEPGTGELFF
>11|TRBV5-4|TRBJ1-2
CASSLGVGYTF
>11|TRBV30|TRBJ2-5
CAWSVGYYQYF
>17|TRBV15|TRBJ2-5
CATSRGSRGGYQETQYF
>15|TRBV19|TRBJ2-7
CASSIQTREPYEQYF
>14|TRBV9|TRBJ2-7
CASSVRAGFYEQYF
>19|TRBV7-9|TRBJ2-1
CASSLVRGTRGLIFNEQFF
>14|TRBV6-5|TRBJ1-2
CASTEGTDSRGYTF
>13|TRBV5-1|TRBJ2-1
CASSLTAYNEQFF
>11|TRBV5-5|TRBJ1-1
CASSSLGEAFF
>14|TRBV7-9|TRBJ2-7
CASSSEREGYEQYF
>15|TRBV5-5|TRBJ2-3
CASSLRDRQSDTQYF
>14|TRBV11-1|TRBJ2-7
CASRLPGQGYEQYF
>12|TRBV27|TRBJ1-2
CASSGPGYGYTF
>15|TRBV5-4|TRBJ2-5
CASSFATGVGETQYF
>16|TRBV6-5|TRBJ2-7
CASSWTGRQASYEQYF
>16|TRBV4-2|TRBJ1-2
CASSQESGGADYGYTF
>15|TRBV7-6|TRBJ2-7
CASSWDGSSGYEQYF
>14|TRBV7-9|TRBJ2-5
CASSLVAEQETQYF
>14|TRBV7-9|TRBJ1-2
CASSLGIARYGYTF
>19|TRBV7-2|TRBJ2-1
CASSLGGLAGGPFYNEQFF
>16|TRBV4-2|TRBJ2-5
CASSQEGGREWETQYF
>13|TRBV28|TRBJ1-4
CASSTGTGKKLFF
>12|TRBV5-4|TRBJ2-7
CASSRTSGEQYF
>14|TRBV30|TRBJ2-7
CAWSRASPSNEQYF
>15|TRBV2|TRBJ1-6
CASSVKGLRDSPLHF
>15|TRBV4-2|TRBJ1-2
CASSQDGVENYGYTF
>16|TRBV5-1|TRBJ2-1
CASSLVWRGGDNEQFF
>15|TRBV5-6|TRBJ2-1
CASTPVAGANNEQFF
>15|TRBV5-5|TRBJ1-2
CASSRGDRAGYGYTF
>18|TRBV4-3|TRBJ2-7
CASSQGSGGGDITYEQYF
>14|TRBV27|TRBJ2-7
CASCSGTGGAEQYF
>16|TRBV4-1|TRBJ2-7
CASSQRGQEESYEQYF
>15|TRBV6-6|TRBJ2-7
CASRPDSDPTYEQYF